One sample yielded the 19 T cell receptor beta chains listed below, sequenced in a study of blood T cell repertoires in COVID-19. The repertoire was sequenced with immunoSEQ multiplex PCR; TCRdb's copy has only in-frame clones and lacks some. The sample has 140,000 to 150,000 clones, over 75% seen once; the top ten hold 1.5% to 2%. The sequenced sample was peripheral blood. These receptors all stem from a man aged 70-80 years with acute or convalescent COVID-19.

The chain joins TRBV3-1 (or the pseudogene TRBV3-2) to TRBJ1-4, with a possible D match to TRBD1 (5 bases). V was trimmed by 3 bases and J by 7 bases, leaving 15 bases between them. The CDR3 runs to 15 residues. The germline V gene has CDR1 LGHDT and CDR2 YNNKEL (reference sequence). The CDR3 DNA reads as TGTGCCAGCAGCCAGGGGGGACGGTCTGTTGAAAAACTGTTTTTT. Translating it yields CASSQGGRSVEKLFF.

V usage is TRBV28 and J usage is TRBJ1-3; no clear D gene. Trimming took 3 bases from V and 1 from J, leaving 7 bases between them. The CDR3 loop spans 14 amino acids. Germline V gene lookup returns CDR1 MDHEN and CDR2 SYDVKM. Here the CDR3 DNA reads TGTGCCAGCAGTTTTTCCGGGTCTGGAAACACCATATATTTT. Translated: CASSFSGSGNTIYF. Full variable domain (remainder filled in from reference TRBV28 and TRBJ1-3): DVKVTQSSRYLVKRTGEKVFLECVQDMDHENMFWYRQDPGLGLRLIYFSYDVKMKEKGDIPEGYSVSREKKERFSLILESASTNQTSMYLCASSFSGSGNTIYFGEGSWLTVV.

The chain joins TRBV18 to TRBJ1-1; D may be TRBD1 (6 bases). The CDR3 contains 14 residues. The germline gives CDR1 KGHSH, CDR2 LQKENI. V lost 3 bases and J lost 8, with 16 bases in between. The CDR3 loop is CASSPPGTRKEAFF. CDR3 DNA: TGTGCCAGCTCACCCCCCGGGACAAGAAAGGAAGCTTTCTTT.

CDR3 region: CASSWDNTDTQYF. CDR3 coding DNA: TGCGCCAGCAGCTGGGACAACACAGATACGCAGTATTTT. The chain employs TRBV5-1 and TRBJ2-3, with D perhaps TRBD1 (6 bases). V lost 3 bases to trimming and J lost 2 bases, with 7 bases between them. This CDR3 is built from 13 residues. Germline CDR1 and CDR2: SGHRS and YFSETQ.

This clone was observed once. The chain has TRBV2 and TRBJ2-7, with TRBD1 identical over 10 bases. The length of the CDR3 is 14 residues. Unmatched junction bases numbered 9, after V lost 6 bases and J lost 7 bases. CDR1 SNHLY and CDR2 FYNNEI come from the germline V gene. The CDR3: CASRRQGAGVEQYF. The CDR3, as DNA: TGTGCCAGCAGACGACAGGGGGCGGGTGTGGAGCAGTACTTC.

This clone has just one count. The genes are TRBV7-9 and TRBJ1-1; D not certain. Germline V gene lookup returns CDR1 SEHNR and CDR2 FQNEAQ (reference sequence). CDR3 length equals 13 residues. V dropped 2 bases and J dropped 3 bases, with 7 bases sitting between them. Here the CDR3 reads CASSLKPDTEAFF. The CDR3 DNA reads TGTGCCAGCAGCTTAAAACCAGACACTGAAGCTTTCTTT. Combining the CDR3 with reference TRBV7-9 and TRBJ1-1 gives the whole variable domain DTGVSQNPRHKITKRGQNVTFRCDPISEHNRLYWYRQTLGQGPEFLTYFQNEAQLEKSRLLSDRFSAERPKGSFSTLEIQRTEQGDSAMYLCASSLKPDTEAFFGQGTRLTVV.

The V and J genes are TRBV5-1 and TRBJ2-1; 9 bases align to TRBD2. Unmatched junction bases numbered 8, after V lost 0 bases and J lost 10 bases. CDR3 length: 15 amino acids. Germline V CDR1 and CDR2: SGHRS, YFSETQ. CDR3 region: CASSLEVAGDSEQFF. CDR3 nucleotide sequence: TGCGCCAGCAGCTTGGAGGTAGCGGGAGACAGCGAGCAGTTCTTC.

The J gene is TRBJ1-1, the V gene TRBV18; TRBD1 matches at 7 bases. This CDR3 is 15 amino acids long. Per germline, CDR1 KGHSH and CDR2 LQKENI. V was clipped by 6 bases and J by 7 bases; unmatched bases: 14. The CDR3 sequence is CASSSLQGNPGEAFF. The CDR3 nucleotides are TGTGCCAGCTCGTCACTACAGGGGAATCCCGGTGAAGCTTTCTTT.

The chain couples TRBV2 to TRBJ1-1; TRBD1 agrees at 8 bases. The J segment lost 1 base and the V segment lost 4 bases, leaving 5 bases of the junction unmatched. The CDR3 length is 15 residues. Germline V gene data show CDR1 as SNHLY and CDR2 as FYNNEI. The CDR3 DNA sequence: TGTGCCAGCAGTGCGCGGACAGGGCCGAACACTGAAGCTTTCTTT. Protein sequence: CASSARTGPNTEAFF.

J is TRBJ2-5 and V is TRBV7-3, with 7 positions matching TRBD2. This CDR3 spans 14 amino acids. The V and J ends lost 5 bases and 1 base, in that order; junction bases with no gene match: 4. The germline gives CDR1 SGHTA, CDR2 FQGTGA. CDR3 sequence reads: CASSPPGGQETQYF. The CDR3 bases are TGTGCCAGCAGCCCACCGGGAGGCCAAGAGACCCAGTACTTC.

This chain's CDR3 is CASSLGQQYGYTF. The CDR3 DNA reads TGTGCCAGCAGCTTAGGACAGCAATATGGCTACACCTTC. The chain has TRBV5-6 and TRBJ1-2; D perhaps matches TRBD1 (6 bases). The CDR3 is 13 residues long. Germline CDR1 is SGHDT and CDR2 is YYEEEE. Trimming pared 2 bases from V and 5 bases from J, leaving 10 bases between.

The chain uses TRBV29-1 and TRBJ2-3; possibly TRBD2 for D (5 bases). The CDR3 sequence is 17 residues long. Germline values: CDR1 SQVTM, CDR2 ANQGSEA. The ends were cut back, 0 bases at V and 5 bases at J, with 21 bases in the middle. As DNA, the CDR3 is TGCAGCGTTGAAGATCGCCGGCCCGGGATGGCCTTAGATACGCAGTATTTT. Its protein is CSVEDRRPGMALDTQYF.

The V and J genes are TRBV11-3 and TRBJ1-2, with 7 bases matching TRBD1. Germline CDR1 SGHNT, CDR2 YENEEA. This CDR3 is 17 amino acids long. Trimming cost V 7 bases and J 5 bases; bases outside gene matches: 19. CDR3 region: CASNKGAEGALNYGYTF. CDR3 in DNA: TGTGCCAGCAACAAAGGCGCGGAGGGGGCCTTGAATTATGGCTACACCTTC.

This chain joins TRBV6-1 and TRBJ1-2, with a possible D match to TRBD1 (5 bases). This CDR3 contains 12 residues. Trimming took 3 bases from V and 12 from J, leaving 14 bases between them. The germline gives CDR1 MNHNS, CDR2 SASEGT. The CDR3 DNA reads as TGTGCCAGCAGTGATGGGGCCAGACCCCACACCTTC. This codes for CASSDGARPHTF.

In its sample, this clone was seen a few times. The rearrangement joins TRBV3-1 (or the pseudogene TRBV3-2) to TRBJ2-7; 8 bases are shared with TRBD1. From germline, CDR1 is LGHDT and CDR2 YNNKEL (reference sequence). This CDR3 has 14 amino acids. V lost 3 bases and J lost 5; bases outside the gene matches: 6. The CDR3 protein is CASSHRTGKDEQYF. The CDR3 DNA reads TGTGCCAGCAGCCACCGGACAGGGAAGGACGAGCAGTACTTC.

This chain links TRBV3-1 (or the pseudogene TRBV3-2) with TRBJ2-7; 8 bases agree with TRBD1. CDR3 length: 14 residues. Trimming took 3 bases from V and 5 from J; bases not matched to a gene: 6. Germline CDR1 and CDR2: LGHDT and YNNKEL (reference sequence). CDR3 DNA sequence: TGTGCCAGCAGCCACGGACAGGGAGTTAACGAGCAGTACTTC. This translates into CASSHGQGVNEQYF.

The count of this clone is one. The V call is TRBV5-8, the J call TRBJ1-5; 10 nucleotides align to TRBD1. The V gene's germline CDR1 is SGHTS and CDR2 YDEGEE. The trim removed 4 bases at V and 3 bases at J, leaving 4 bases unmatched. This CDR3 has 15 residues. CDR3 sequence reads: CASSAGQGINQPQHF. The CDR3 DNA reads TGTGCCAGCAGCGCGGGACAGGGGATCAATCAGCCCCAGCATTTT.

This clone is a singleton in its sample. The chain couples TRBV7-9 to TRBJ2-3, with 7 bases that match TRBD2. V gave up 1 base and J gave up 4 bases; unmatched junction bases: 5. From germline, CDR1 is SEHNR and CDR2 FQNEAQ (reference sequence). The length of the CDR3 is 15 residues. CDR3 loop: CASSLGGGSADTQYF. CDR3 DNA: TGTGCCAGCAGCTTAGGGGGCGGGAGCGCAGATACGCAGTATTTT.

The chain carries TRBV2 and TRBJ1-2, with a possible D match to TRBD1 (6 bases). V was clipped by 4 bases and J by 7 bases, with 16 bases between them. The CDR3 totals 14 residues. The germline CDR1 and CDR2 sequences are SNHLY and FYNNEI. CDR3 sequence reads: CASSGGTRVSGYTF. In nucleotides, the CDR3 is TGTGCCAGCAGTGGTGGGACACGAGTATCTGGCTACACCTTC.